Each of the 30 T cell receptor beta chains below was sequenced from the same sample in a study of T cell responses to AZD1222 COVID-19 vaccine. Repertoires were generated with immunoSEQ multiplex PCR, while TCRdb's copy carries only in-frame clones and drops some. The sample has 90,000 to 120,000 clones, approximately 92% seen once. Sequences were derived from peripheral blood, sampled 28 days after the second AZD1222 dose. All receptors come from an adult who received the AZD1222 COVID-19 vaccine.

The DNA for the CDR3 is TGTGCCAGCAGCCGACGCGGGACAGGGGAACTTGGGGAGCTGTTTTTT. Its protein is CASSRRGTGELGELFF. This rearrangement joins TRBV6-2 or TRBV6-3 to TRBJ2-2; 10 nucleotides match TRBD1. Trimming took 6 bases from V and 8 from J; bases not matched to a gene: 12. This CDR3 is built from 16 residues. Per germline, CDR1 MNHEY and CDR2 SVGEGT.

The J gene is TRBJ1-5, the V gene TRBV12-3 or TRBV12-4; no definite D call. The CDR3 spans 13 residues. V gave up 5 bases and J gave up 4 bases, with 9 bases separating them. The CDR3 here is CASSPRLNQPQHF. For the CDR3, the DNA is TGTGCCAGCAGTCCTCGACTAAATCAGCCCCAGCATTTT.

The count of this clone is one. The genes are TRBV27 and TRBJ1-4; D is perhaps TRBD1 (5 bases). The germline V gene encodes CDR1 MNHEY and CDR2 SMNVEV (reference sequence). V lost 5 bases, J lost 7 bases, and 14 bases lay in between. The CDR3 totals 14 residues. The CDR3 reads CASSRRDAGEKLFF. CDR3 in DNA: TGTGCCAGCAGTCGCCGGGACGCGGGTGAAAAACTGTTTTTT.

V usage is TRBV30 and J usage is TRBJ1-1; a weak D match, TRBD1 (6 bases). CDR1 and CDR2 (germline): GTSNPN, SVGIG (reference sequence). The CDR3 loop spans 12 amino acids. V was cut by 3 bases and J by 5 bases, with 10 bases left in between. DNA of the CDR3: TGTGCCTGGAGCGATGGACAGACTGAAGCTTTCTTT. Translated, it gives CAWSDGQTEAFF.

The rearrangement joins TRBV20-1 to TRBJ1-1; D perhaps matches TRBD1 (5 bases). Germline CDR1 DFQATT, CDR2 SNEGSKA (reference sequence). Trimming took off 3 bases at V and 1 base at J, with 9 bases between the two ends. This CDR3 region has 13 residues. The CDR3 is CSASGAANTEAFF. In DNA form, the CDR3 reads TGCAGTGCTAGTGGGGCAGCGAACACTGAAGCTTTCTTT.

This clone has a single count. The chain uses TRBV7-9 and TRBJ2-1; D not certain. The germline V and J ends were trimmed by 5 bases and 5 bases, with 10 bases remaining between them. Germline V CDR1 and CDR2: SEHNR, FQNEAQ (reference sequence). CDR3 size: 13 residues. CDR3 protein: CASSLPTHNEQFF. CDR3 sequence (DNA): TGTGCCAGCAGCCTACCGACCCACAATGAGCAGTTCTTC. Full variable domain (outside the CDR3, taken from reference TRBV7-9 and TRBJ2-1): DTGVSQNPRHKITKRGQNVTFRCDPISEHNRLYWYRQTLGQGPEFLTYFQNEAQLEKSRLLSDRFSAERPKGSFSTLEIQRTEQGDSAMYLCASSLPTHNEQFFGPGTRLTVL.

The J gene is TRBJ1-6, the V gene TRBV10-3; 7 bases agree with TRBD1. Germline V gene lookup returns CDR1 ENHRY and CDR2 SYGVKD. The V segment lost 4 bases and the J segment 4 bases; nucleotides outside the gene matches: 7. The CDR3 is 16 residues long. This chain's CDR3 is CAISGATTGYNSPLHF. CDR3 nucleotides: TGTGCCATCAGTGGGGCGACGACAGGGTATAATTCACCCCTCCACTTT.

This rearrangement joins TRBV15 to TRBJ1-4; D not certain. V was pared by 0 bases and J by 9 bases, with 17 bases between. This CDR3 has 16 amino acids. CDR1 and CDR2 from the germline V gene are LNHNV and YYDKDF (reference sequence). The DNA for the CDR3 is TGTGCCACCAGCAGAGAGTACGGTCCGGACGGCCAAAAACTGTTTTTT. It is translated as CATSREYGPDGQKLFF.

The chain employs TRBV29-1 and TRBJ2-3; no clear D gene. Trimming stripped 8 bases from V and 4 bases from J, with 19 bases between. The CDR3 loop spans 14 amino acids. The germline V gene encodes CDR1 SQVTM and CDR2 ANQGSEA. The CDR3 nucleotides read TGCAGCACTGGAGCCAGGATGAGGCCAGATACGCAGTATTTT. As protein: CSTGARMRPDTQYF.

The rearrangement joins TRBV4-3 to TRBJ2-5, with D possibly being TRBD1 (5 bases). V lost 4 bases, J lost 5 bases, and 17 bases lay in between. There are 15 residues in the CDR3. Looked up from germline, CDR1 is LGHNA and CDR2 is YSLEER. CDR3 sequence (DNA): TGCGCCAGCAGCCTCATTTTGGGGCGGTCGGAGACCCAGTACTTC. This translates into CASSLILGRSETQYF.

The chain couples TRBV7-2 to TRBJ1-2; D possibly corresponds to TRBD1 (6 bases). The ends were cut back, 5 bases at V and 5 bases at J, with 18 bases in the middle. The CDR3 extends over 15 amino acids. Germline CDR1 SGHTA, CDR2 FQGNSA. CDR3 residues: CASSLQDRPTYGYTF. The CDR3 DNA reads TGTGCCAGCAGCCTCCAGGACAGACCCACTTATGGCTACACCTTC.

The rearrangement links TRBV11-2 to TRBJ2-3; the match to TRBD2 covers 14 bases. CDR1 is SGHAT and CDR2 is FQNNGV in the germline V gene. The CDR3 is 17 residues long. V gave up 5 bases and J gave up 2 bases; unmatched junction bases: 6. The CDR3 sequence is CASSRTSGGILTDTQYF. In DNA, the CDR3 is TGTGCCAGCAGCCGGACTAGCGGGGGGATCCTCACAGATACGCAGTATTTT.

CDR3 protein: CATSDPRGKTDTQYF. The CDR3 DNA follows: TGTGCCACCAGTGACCCGAGGGGCAAAACAGATACGCAGTATTTT. The chain has TRBV24-1 and TRBJ2-3; D could derive from TRBD1 or TRBD2 (5 bases each). V shed 4 bases and J shed 3 bases, with 13 bases lying between them. CDR1 and CDR2 from the germline V gene are KGHDR and SFDVKD. The CDR3 contains 15 residues.

The chain links TRBV7-9 to TRBJ2-4; 13 positions agree with TRBD2. Trimming at V came to 5 bases and at J to 8 bases, leaving 12 bases not matched to a gene. This CDR3 is built from 17 residues. The germline gives CDR1 SEHNR, CDR2 FQNEAQ (reference sequence). CDR3 coding DNA: TGTGCCAGCAGCCCAATAGGAACTAGCGGGGGGGCTGACATTCAGTACTTC. Translated: CASSPIGTSGGADIQYF. Together with reference TRBV7-9 and TRBJ2-4, the CDR3 gives the full variable domain: DTGVSQNPRHKITKRGQNVTFRCDPISEHNRLYWYRQTLGQGPEFLTYFQNEAQLEKSRLLSDRFSAERPKGSFSTLEIQRTEQGDSAMYLCASSPIGTSGGADIQYFGAGTRLSVL.

The chain combines TRBV21-1 with TRBJ2-7; the table's D call, TRBD2, was not checked against the DNA. TRBV21-1 represents a pseudogene. This CDR3 region has 18 residues. CDR3 amino acids: CASSKTEPSGRTSYEQYF. CDR3 nucleotide sequence: TGTGCCAGCAGCAAGACAGAGCCTAGCGGGAGGACCTCCTACGAGCAGTACTTC.

This clone showed up just once. The chain carries TRBV21-1 and TRBJ2-7; TRBD1, as called in the table, went unchecked against the DNA. TRBV21-1 is a pseudogene locus. The CDR3 contains 16 residues. This CDR3 reads CASSDDPGDRGWEQYF. For the CDR3, the DNA is TGTGCCAGCAGCGACGACCCTGGGGACAGGGGTTGGGAGCAGTACTTC.

V usage is TRBV3-1 (or the pseudogene TRBV3-2) and J usage is TRBJ1-1; D perhaps matches TRBD1 (5 bases). Germline values: CDR1 LGHDT, CDR2 YNNKEL (reference sequence). Trimming left V 4 bases short and J 2 bases short, with 14 bases between. This CDR3 contains 15 residues. CDR3 bases: TGTGCCAGCAGCCCAACTCGGACACCTAACACTGAAGCTTTCTTT. Amino acids: CASSPTRTPNTEAFF.

This chain joins TRBV4-1 and TRBJ2-1; tentative D call: TRBD2 (5 bases). This CDR3 contains 16 residues. V was cut by 0 bases and J by 7 bases, with 16 bases left in between. In germline, CDR1 is MGHRA, CDR2 YSYEKL. The CDR3 nucleotides read TGCGCCAGCAGCCAAGATTTAGGGATCAGAGGGAATGAGCAGTTCTTC. It encodes CASSQDLGIRGNEQFF.

This clone was counted a few times. The gene calls are TRBV6-4 and TRBJ1-6; possible D gene TRBD1, 6 bases. CDR1 and CDR2 (germline): MRHNA, SNTAGT. Trimming stripped 3 bases from V and 6 bases from J, with 12 bases between. The CDR3 covers 15 residues. CDR3 nucleotide sequence: TGTGCCAGCAGTGAACAGGGCTGGGGTAATTCACCCCTCCACTTT. It is translated as CASSEQGWGNSPLHF.

The count of this clone is one. The chain uses TRBV29-1 and TRBJ2-2, with TRBD1 matching over 7 bases. This CDR3 comprises 14 residues. The V segment lost 7 bases and the J segment 1 base; nucleotides outside the gene matches: 6. CDR1 and CDR2 from the germline V gene are SQVTM and ANQGSEA. This CDR3 reads CSGLDRLNTGELFF. The CDR3 bases are TGCAGCGGCCTGGACAGGTTGAACACCGGGGAGCTGTTTTTT.

This chain links TRBV7-2 with TRBJ1-2; D is unresolved. The CDR3 consists of 14 residues. Deletions cut 5 bases from V and 6 bases from J, with 16 bases between. Germline V lookup: CDR1 SGHTA, CDR2 FQGNSA. This CDR3 reads CASSQPKDSHGYTF. CDR3 sequence (DNA): TGTGCCAGCAGCCAACCGAAGGACTCCCATGGCTACACCTTC. Filled out from reference TRBV7-2 and TRBJ1-2, the complete variable domain reads GAGVSQSPSNKVTEKGKDVELRCDPISGHTALYWYRQSLGQGLEFLIYFQGNSAPDKSGLPSDRFSAERTGGSVSTLTIQRTQQEDSAVYLCASSQPKDSHGYTFGSGTRLTVV.

The CDR3 coding sequence is TGTGCCAGTAGTATGGGGGTGGGTTACAATGAGCAGTTCTTC. Amino acids: CASSMGVGYNEQFF. V usage is TRBV19 and J usage is TRBJ2-1; D may be TRBD1 or TRBD2 (5 bases each). Germline-derived CDR1 and CDR2 are LNHDA and SQIVND (reference sequence). The CDR3 runs to 14 residues. V lost 3 bases to trimming and J lost 4 bases, with 10 bases between them. Supplemented by reference TRBV19 and TRBJ2-1, the full variable domain reads DGGITQSPKYLFRKEGQNVTLSCEQNLNHDAMYWYRQDPGQGLRLIYYSQIVNDFQKGDIAEGYSVSREKKESFPLTVTSAQKNPTAFYLCASSMGVGYNEQFFGPGTRLTVL.

This clone was recorded only once. V and J are TRBV5-1 and TRBJ2-1, with D possibly being TRBD2 (5 bases). The CDR3 extends over 11 amino acids. The V gene lost 1 base and the J gene lost 10 bases, with 6 bases spanning the gap. Germline V gene data show CDR1 as SGHRS and CDR2 as YFSETQ. CDR3 nucleotide sequence: TGCGCCAGCAGCTTGACGGGAGAGCAGTTCTTC. Its protein is CASSLTGEQFF.

This chain links TRBV30 with TRBJ2-7, with TRBD2 matching 9 bases. The germline CDR1 and CDR2 sequences are GTSNPN and SVGIG (reference sequence). The trim removed 5 bases at V and 4 bases at J, leaving 9 bases unmatched. The CDR3 is 14 residues long. For the CDR3, the DNA is TGTGCCTGGGGCGACTTTAGCGGGGGATACGAGCAGTACTTC. Amino acids: CAWGDFSGGYEQYF.

This chain uses TRBV27 with TRBJ2-1; 10 nucleotides align to TRBD2. From germline, CDR1 is MNHEY and CDR2 SMNVEV (reference sequence). The CDR3 spans 18 residues. V lost 5 bases, J lost 2 bases, and 12 bases stayed unmatched. The CDR3 protein is CASSAPTSGPVPYNEQFF. As DNA, the CDR3 is TGTGCCAGCAGTGCCCCGACTAGCGGGCCCGTCCCCTACAATGAGCAGTTCTTC.

This CDR3 is CASSYWGTGSREQYF. The CDR3 DNA is TGTGCCAGCAGTTACTGGGGGACAGGGAGCAGGGAGCAGTACTTC. The V and J genes are TRBV6-5 and TRBJ2-7; 9 bases line up with TRBD1. This CDR3 region has 15 residues. CDR1 and CDR2 from the germline V gene are MNHEY and SVGAGI. Trimming at V came to 1 base and at J to 7 bases, leaving 8 bases not matched to a gene.

The chain joins TRBV3-1 (or the pseudogene TRBV3-2) to TRBJ1-5; D gene uncertain. CDR1 is LGHDT, CDR2 YNNKEL, per germline (reference sequence). This CDR3 is built from 13 residues. Trimming stripped 1 base from V and 10 bases from J, with 11 bases between. This CDR3 reads CASSQGEMGPQHF. CDR3 DNA: TGTGCCAGCAGCCAAGGGGAAATGGGACCCCAGCATTTT.

This rearrangement joins TRBV19 to TRBJ1-2; TRBD1 matches 7 bases. Germline values: CDR1 LNHDA, CDR2 SQIVND (reference sequence). Unmatched junction bases numbered 4, after V lost 7 bases and J lost 2 bases. The CDR3 runs 13 residues. CDR3 nucleotide sequence: TGTGCCAGTATAGGGACAGACAACTATGGCTACACCTTC. Its protein is CASIGTDNYGYTF. The full variable domain, its missing parts supplied by reference TRBV19 and TRBJ1-2, is DGGITQSPKYLFRKEGQNVTLSCEQNLNHDAMYWYRQDPGQGLRLIYYSQIVNDFQKGDIAEGYSVSREKKESFPLTVTSAQKNPTAFYLCASIGTDNYGYTFGSGTRLTVV.

This chain connects TRBV7-9 to TRBJ2-1; maybe TRBD1 (5 bases). Germline-derived CDR1 and CDR2 are SEHNR and FQNEAQ (reference sequence). Trimming shortened V by 5 bases and J by 5 bases, and 16 bases separated the two germline ends. This CDR3 spans 15 amino acids. CDR3 nucleotides: TGTGCCAGCAGCCAAATCCCGGGCAGGGACAATGAGCAGTTCTTC. Residues: CASSQIPGRDNEQFF. Together with reference TRBV7-9 and TRBJ2-1, the CDR3 gives the full variable domain: DTGVSQNPRHKITKRGQNVTFRCDPISEHNRLYWYRQTLGQGPEFLTYFQNEAQLEKSRLLSDRFSAERPKGSFSTLEIQRTEQGDSAMYLCASSQIPGRDNEQFFGPGTRLTVL.

The genes are TRBV4-3 and TRBJ2-1; D possibly uses TRBD1 or TRBD2 (5 bases each). Germline assignment: CDR1 LGHNA and CDR2 YSLEER. The CDR3 contains 16 residues. V lost 0 bases and J 6 bases, leaving 15 bases between the germline ends. The CDR3 DNA reads as TGCGCCAGCAGCCAAGATTCGGGGACCGGGTCCAATGAGCAGTTCTTC. Protein product: CASSQDSGTGSNEQFF.